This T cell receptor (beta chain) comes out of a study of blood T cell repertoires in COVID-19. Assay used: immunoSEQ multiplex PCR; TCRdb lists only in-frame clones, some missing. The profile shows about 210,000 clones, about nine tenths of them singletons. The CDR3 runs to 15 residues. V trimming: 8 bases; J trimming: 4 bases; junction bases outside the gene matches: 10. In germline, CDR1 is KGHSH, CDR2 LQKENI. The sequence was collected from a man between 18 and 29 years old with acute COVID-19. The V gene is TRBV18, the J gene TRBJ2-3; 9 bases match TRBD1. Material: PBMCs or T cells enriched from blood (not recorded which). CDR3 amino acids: CASTLGTGSADTQYF. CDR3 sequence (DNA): TGTGCCAGCACCCTCGGGACAGGGAGTGCAGATACGCAGTATTTT.